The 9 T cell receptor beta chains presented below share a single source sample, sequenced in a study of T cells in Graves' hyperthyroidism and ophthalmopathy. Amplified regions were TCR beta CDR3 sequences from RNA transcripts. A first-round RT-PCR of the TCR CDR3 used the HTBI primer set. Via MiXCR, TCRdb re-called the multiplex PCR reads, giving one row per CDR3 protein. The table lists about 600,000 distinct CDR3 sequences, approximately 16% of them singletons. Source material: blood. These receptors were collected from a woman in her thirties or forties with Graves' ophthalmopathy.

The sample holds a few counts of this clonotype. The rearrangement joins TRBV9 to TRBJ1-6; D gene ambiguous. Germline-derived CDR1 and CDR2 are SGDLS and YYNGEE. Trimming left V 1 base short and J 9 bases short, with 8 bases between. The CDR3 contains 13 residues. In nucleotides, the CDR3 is TGTGCCAGCAGCGTATATAGTGGTTCACCCCTCCACTTT. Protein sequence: CASSVYSGSPLHF.

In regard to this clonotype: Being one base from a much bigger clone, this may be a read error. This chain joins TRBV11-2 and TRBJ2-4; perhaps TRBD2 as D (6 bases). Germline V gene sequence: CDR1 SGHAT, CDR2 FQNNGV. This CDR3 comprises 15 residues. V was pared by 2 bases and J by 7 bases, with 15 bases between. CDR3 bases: TGTGCCAGCAGCTTATCGGGGCGGGATCGGAACATTCAGTACTTC. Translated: CASSLSGRDRNIQYF.

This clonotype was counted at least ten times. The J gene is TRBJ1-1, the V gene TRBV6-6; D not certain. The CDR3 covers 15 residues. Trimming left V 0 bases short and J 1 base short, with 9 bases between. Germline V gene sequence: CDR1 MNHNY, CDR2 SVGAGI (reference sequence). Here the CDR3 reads CASSYSSLANTEAFF. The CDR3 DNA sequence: TGTGCCAGCAGTTACTCGTCGTTGGCGAACACTGAAGCTTTCTTT.

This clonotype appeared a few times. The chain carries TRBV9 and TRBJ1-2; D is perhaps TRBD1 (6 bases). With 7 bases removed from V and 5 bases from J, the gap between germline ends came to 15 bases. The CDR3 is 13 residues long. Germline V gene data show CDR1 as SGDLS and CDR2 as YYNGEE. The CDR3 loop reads CASRTQGGYGYTF. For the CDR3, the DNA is TGTGCCAGCCGAACCCAAGGGGGGTATGGCTACACCTTC.

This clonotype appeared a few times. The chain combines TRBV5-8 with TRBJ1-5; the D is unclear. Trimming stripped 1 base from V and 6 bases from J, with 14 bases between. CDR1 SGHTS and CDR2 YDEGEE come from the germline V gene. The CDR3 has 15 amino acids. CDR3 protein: CASSLRGLVPQPQHF. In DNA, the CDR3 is TGTGCCAGCAGCTTGCGAGGGCTGGTCCCTCAGCCCCAGCATTTT.

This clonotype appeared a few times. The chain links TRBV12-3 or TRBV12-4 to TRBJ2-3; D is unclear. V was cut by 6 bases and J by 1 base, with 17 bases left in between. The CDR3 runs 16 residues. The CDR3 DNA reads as TGTGCCAGCAGGGAAGAGGCGGCATTACGCACAGATACGCAGTATTTT. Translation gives CASREEAALRTDTQYF.

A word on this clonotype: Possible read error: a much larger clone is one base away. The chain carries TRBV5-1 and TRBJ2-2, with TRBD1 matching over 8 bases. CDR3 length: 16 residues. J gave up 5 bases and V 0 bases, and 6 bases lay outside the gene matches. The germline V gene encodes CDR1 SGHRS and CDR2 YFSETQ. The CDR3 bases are TGCGCCAGCAGCTTGGCGCAGGGGGCGCCTACCGGGGAGCTGTTTTTT. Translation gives CASSLAQGAPTGELFF.

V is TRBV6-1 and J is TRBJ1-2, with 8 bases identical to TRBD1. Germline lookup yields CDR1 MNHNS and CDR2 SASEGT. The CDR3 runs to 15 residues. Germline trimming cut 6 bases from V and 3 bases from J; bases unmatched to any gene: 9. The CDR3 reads CASRSQAGQDYGYTF. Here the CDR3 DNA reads TGTGCCAGCAGGTCCCAAGCGGGACAGGACTATGGCTACACCTTC.

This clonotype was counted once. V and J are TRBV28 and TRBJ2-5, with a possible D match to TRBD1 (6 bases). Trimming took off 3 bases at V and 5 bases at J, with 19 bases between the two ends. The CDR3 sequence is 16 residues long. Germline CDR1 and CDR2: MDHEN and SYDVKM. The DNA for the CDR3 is TGTGCCAGCAGTTTTCAGGAGACAGGAATCCGGGAGACCCAGTACTTC. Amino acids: CASSFQETGIRETQYF.